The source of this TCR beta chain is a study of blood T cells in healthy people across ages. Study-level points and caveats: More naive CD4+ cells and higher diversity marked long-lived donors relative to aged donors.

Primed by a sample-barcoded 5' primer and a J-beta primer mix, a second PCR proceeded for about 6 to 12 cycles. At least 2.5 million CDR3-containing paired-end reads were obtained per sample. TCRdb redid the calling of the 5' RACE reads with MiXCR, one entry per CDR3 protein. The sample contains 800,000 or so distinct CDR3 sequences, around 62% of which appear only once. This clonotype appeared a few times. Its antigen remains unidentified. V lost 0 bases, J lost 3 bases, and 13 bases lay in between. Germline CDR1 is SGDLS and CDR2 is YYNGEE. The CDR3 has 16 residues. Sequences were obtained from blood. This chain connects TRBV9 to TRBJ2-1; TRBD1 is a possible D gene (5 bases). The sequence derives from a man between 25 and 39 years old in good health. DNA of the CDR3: TGTGCCAGCAGCGTAGAGGCAGGGCTGTTCTACAATGAGCAGTTCTTC. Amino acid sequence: CASSVEAGLFYNEQFF.